This TCR beta chain was identified during a study of CD8+ T cells in alopecia areata. Following extraction, RNA underwent reverse transcription to cDNA, which served as the sequencing template. Assay: immunoSEQ multiplex PCR; the TCRdb copy retains only in-frame clones and omits some. Seen here are approximately 210,000 clones, approximately 72% observed once, and the top ten hold roughly 1.2%. CDR1 LGHNA and CDR2 YSLEER come from the germline V gene. The V and J ends lost 0 bases and 4 bases, in that order; junction bases with no gene match: 8. This CDR3 has 18 residues. Treatment defined: oral pan-JAK inhibitor, 5-10 mg twice daily. The researchers isolated CD4+ and CD8+ T cells from PBMCs by sorting.

The TCR was taken from a human donor with alopecia areata. V and J are TRBV4-3 and TRBJ2-3; 12 positions match TRBD2. Sequences were derived from CD4+ T cells sorted from blood, sampled at approximately week 44, from a patient treated with tofacitinib. Here the CDR3 reads CASSQDQSGTSGPDTQYF. CDR3 bases: TGCGCCAGCAGCCAAGACCAATCCGGGACTAGCGGGCCAGATACGCAGTATTTT.